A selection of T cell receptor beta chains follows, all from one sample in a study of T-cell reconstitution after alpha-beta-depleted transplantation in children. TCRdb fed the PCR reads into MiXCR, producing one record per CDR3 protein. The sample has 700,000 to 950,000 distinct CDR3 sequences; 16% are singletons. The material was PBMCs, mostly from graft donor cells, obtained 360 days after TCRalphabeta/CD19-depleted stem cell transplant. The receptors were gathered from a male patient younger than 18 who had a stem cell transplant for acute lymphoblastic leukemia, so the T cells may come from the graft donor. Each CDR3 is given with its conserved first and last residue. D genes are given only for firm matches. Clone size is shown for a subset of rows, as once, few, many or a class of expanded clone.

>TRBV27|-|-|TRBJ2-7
TGTGCCAGCAGTTCTAAGGGACCCTACGAGCAGTACTTC
CASSSKGPYEQYF
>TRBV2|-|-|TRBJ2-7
TGTGCCAGCAGTGACCCCCGGGACCACTACGAGCAGTACTTC
CASSDPRDHYEQYF
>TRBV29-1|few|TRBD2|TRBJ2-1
TGCAGCCCGGGACTAGCGGGCTACAATGAGCAGTTCTTC
CSPGLAGYNEQFF
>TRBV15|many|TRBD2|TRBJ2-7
TGTGCCACCAGCAGAGAGTTGGCGGGAGGGCCACTAGCCGAGCAGTACTTC
CATSRELAGGPLAEQYF
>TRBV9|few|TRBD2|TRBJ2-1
TGTGCCAGCAGCGTAACTAGCGGAAACAATGAGCAGTTCTTC
CASSVTSGNNEQFF
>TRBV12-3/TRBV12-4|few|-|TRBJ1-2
TGTGCCAGCGGAACTGGGACCGCGGTTGGCTATGGCTACACCTTC
CASGTGTAVGYGYTF
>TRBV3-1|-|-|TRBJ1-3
TGTGCCAGCAGTCTCGGAGGGCACTCTGGAAACACCATATATTTT
CASSLGGHSGNTIYF
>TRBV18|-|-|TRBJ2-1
TGTGCCAGCTCACCGGAGGAGGGCATTCATGAGCAGTTCTTC
CASSPEEGIHEQFF
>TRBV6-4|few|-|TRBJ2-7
TGTGCCAGCAGGGGTGACGAAACGGGACAGCAAGCGGGAGCCATTATCTTTGCCTACGAGCAGTACTTC
CASRGDETGQQAGAIIFAYEQYF
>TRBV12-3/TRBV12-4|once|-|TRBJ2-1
TGTGCCAGCAGTTTCGAGGCCCCTGGGAACAATGAGCAGTTCTTC
CASSFEAPGNNEQFF
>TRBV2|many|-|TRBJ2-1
TGTGGTGAAGCGGCCTACAATGAGCAGTTCTTC
CGEAAYNEQFF
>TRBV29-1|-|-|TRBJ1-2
TGCAGCGTTGAACAGGGTCCCTATGGCTACACCTTC
CSVEQGPYGYTF
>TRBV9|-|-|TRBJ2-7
TGTGCCAGCAGCGTAGCTGGGGGATCCAACTACGAGCAGTACTTC
CASSVAGGSNYEQYF
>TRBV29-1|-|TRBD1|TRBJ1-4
TGCAGCGTTGAAGACAAGGGGGCTCGCGAAAAACTGTTTTTT
CSVEDKGAREKLFF
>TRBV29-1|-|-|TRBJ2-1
TGCAGCGTGGAGGATGGGGGTGAGCAGTTCTTC
CSVEDGGEQFF
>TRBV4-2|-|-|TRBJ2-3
TGTGCCAGCAGCGGATTTCGGGGGGGCCAGGGGGGCACAGATACGCAGTATTTT
CASSGFRGGQGGTDTQYF
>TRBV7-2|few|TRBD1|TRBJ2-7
TGTGCCAGTCTTCCCGGGGACAGGGAACACTACGAGCAGTACTTC
CASLPGDREHYEQYF
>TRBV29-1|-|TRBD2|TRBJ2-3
TGCAGCCTCAGACCCGGACTAGCTTCTGATACGCAGTATTTT
CSLRPGLASDTQYF
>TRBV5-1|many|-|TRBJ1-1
TGCGCCAGCAGCTTGAATCGAAGAGAAGCTTTCTTT
CASSLNRREAFF
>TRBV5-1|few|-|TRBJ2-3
TGCGCCAGCAGCTTGGACAGCCCCACAGATACGCAGTATTTT
CASSLDSPTDTQYF
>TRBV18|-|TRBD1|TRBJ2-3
TGTGCCAGCTCACCAAGAGCAGGACAGGGCACAGATACGCAGTATTTT
CASSPRAGQGTDTQYF
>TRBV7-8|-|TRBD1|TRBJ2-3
TGTGCCAGCAGATCTCTAGGACAGGGCACAGATACGCAGTATTTT
CASRSLGQGTDTQYF
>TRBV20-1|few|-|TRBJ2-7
TGCAGTGCTAGAATGGCAGGGGCTCGGCAGTACTTC
CSARMAGARQYF
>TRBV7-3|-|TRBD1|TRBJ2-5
TGTGCCAGCAGCCGACTCGGGACAGGGATACAAGAGACCCAGTACTTC
CASSRLGTGIQETQYF
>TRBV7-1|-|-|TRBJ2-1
TGTGCCAGCAGCCCTGGGCCGGTCGTCGATGAGCAGTTCTTC
CASSPGPVVDEQFF
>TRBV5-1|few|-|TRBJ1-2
TGCGCCAGCAGCTTCCCCGACAGGAACTATGGCTACACCTTC
CASSFPDRNYGYTF
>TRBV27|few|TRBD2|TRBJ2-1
TGTGCCAGCAGTTTAGGCGCGGGAGACAATTACAATGAGCAGTTCTTC
CASSLGAGDNYNEQFF
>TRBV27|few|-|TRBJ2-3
TGTGCCAGCACCTTGGGCGCTAGCACAGATACGCAGTATTTT
CASTLGASTDTQYF
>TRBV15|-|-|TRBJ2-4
TGTGCCACCAGCAGAGAACTGACGGCGGCCAAAAACATTCAGTACTTC
CATSRELTAAKNIQYF
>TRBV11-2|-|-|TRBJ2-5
TGTGCCAGCAGCTTAGTCGACAGTTACCAAGAGACCCAGTACTTC
CASSLVDSYQETQYF
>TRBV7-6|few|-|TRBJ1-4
TGTGCCAGCAGCTTGGGCGGGGCCCATAATGAAAAACTGTTTTTT
CASSLGGAHNEKLFF
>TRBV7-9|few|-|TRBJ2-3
TGTGCCAGCAGCTTAGAAAAGTATTCCTACGGCACAGATACGCAGTATTTT
CASSLEKYSYGTDTQYF
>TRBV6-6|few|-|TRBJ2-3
TGTGCCAGCAGTTACTCGAATGGGGGGCCTCGACATACGCAGTATTTT
CASSYSNGGPRHTQYF
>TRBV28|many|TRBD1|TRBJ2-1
TGTGCCAGCCTCGGGACAGAGACCTACAATGAGCAGTTCTTC
CASLGTETYNEQFF
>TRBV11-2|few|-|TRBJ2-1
TGTGCCAGCAGCTTGGGCGGGACAGTGGGCCTTTACAATGAGCAGTTCTTC
CASSLGGTVGLYNEQFF
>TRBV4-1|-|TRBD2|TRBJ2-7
TGCGCCAGCAGCCAAGCGACTAGCGGGAGTTTCCGCGAGCAGTACTTC
CASSQATSGSFREQYF
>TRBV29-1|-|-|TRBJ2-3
TGCAGCGTTTTTGTTGTGGCGTTCACAGATACGCAGTATTTT
CSVFVVAFTDTQYF
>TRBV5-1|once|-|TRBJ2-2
TGCGCCAGCACTACCCGGCAACCCACCGGGGAGCTGTTTTTT
CASTTRQPTGELFF
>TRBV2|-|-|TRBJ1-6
TGTGCCAGCAGTGAGGAACCCTCCTATAATTCACCCCTCCACTTT
CASSEEPSYNSPLHF
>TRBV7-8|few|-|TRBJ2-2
TGTGCCAGCAGCTTAAGTCAGGGCAGGGCACACACCGGGGAGCTGTTTTTT
CASSLSQGRAHTGELFF
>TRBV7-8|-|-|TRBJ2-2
TGTGCCAGCAGCCCTCCAAATCCAGGACGGTTGAACACCGGGGAGCTGTTTTTT
CASSPPNPGRLNTGELFF
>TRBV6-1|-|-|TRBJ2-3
TGTGCCAGCAGCTCCACTAGGAAAGATACGCAGTATTTT
CASSSTRKDTQYF
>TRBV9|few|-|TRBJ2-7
TGTGCCAGCAGCGTAGAAGGAGGGGGCTACTACGAGCAGTACTTC
CASSVEGGGYYEQYF
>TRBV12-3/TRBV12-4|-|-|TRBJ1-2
TGTGCCAGCTCCCGTGGGACTGCCGGCGATGGCTACACCTTC
CASSRGTAGDGYTF
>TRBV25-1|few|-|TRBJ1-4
TGTGCCAGCAGTGAATTCCAAATCCTGGAAAAACTGTTTTTT
CASSEFQILEKLFF
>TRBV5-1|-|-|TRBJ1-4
TGCGCCAGCAGGGCGCAGGGGATTAATGAAAAACTGTTTTTT
CASRAQGINEKLFF
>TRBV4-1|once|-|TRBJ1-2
TGCGCCAGCAGCCAAGATAGGTTCAGAGAGGCACAGCTGAACTATGGCTACACCTTC
CASSQDRFREAQLNYGYTF
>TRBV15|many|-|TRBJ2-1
TGTGCCACCAGCGGCCCCGTGGGGGCAGAGCAGTTCTTC
CATSGPVGAEQFF
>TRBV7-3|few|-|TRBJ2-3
TGTGCCAGCAGCTTTACCGCGCGTCAAAGCACAGATACGCAGTATTTT
CASSFTARQSTDTQYF
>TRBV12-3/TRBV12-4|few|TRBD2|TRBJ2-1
TGTGCCAGCAGTTTCGGACTCGGAATACTAGCGGGAGCTAATGAGCAGTTCTTC
CASSFGLGILAGANEQFF
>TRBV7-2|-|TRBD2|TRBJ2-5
TGTGCCAGCAGCTTAGCGAGGACTAGCGGGAGAGGGACCCAGTACTTC
CASSLARTSGRGTQYF
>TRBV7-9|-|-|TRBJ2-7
TGTGCCAGCAGCTCCCGCCGGGACATTTCCTACGAGCAGTACTTC
CASSSRRDISYEQYF
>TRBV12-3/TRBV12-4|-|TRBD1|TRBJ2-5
TGTGCCAGCAGGGTACGGACAGGGGGCGCGGCCCAGTACTTC
CASRVRTGGAAQYF
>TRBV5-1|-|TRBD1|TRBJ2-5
TGCGCCAGCAGCTTGGGGACAGGGGTGGCTGCAGAGACCCAGTACTTC
CASSLGTGVAAETQYF
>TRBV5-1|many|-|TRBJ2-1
TGCGCCAGCAAGGAGGCGGCGAACTACAATGAGCAGTTCTTC
CASKEAANYNEQFF